This is a list of T cell receptor beta chains from one sample in a study of blood T cell repertoires in COVID-19. The repertoire was sequenced with immunoSEQ multiplex PCR; TCRdb's copy has only in-frame clones and lacks some. This table has about 170,000 clones, roughly 87% appearing once. The sample comprised PBMCs or T cells enriched from blood (not recorded which). The receptors originated from a woman between 50 and 59 years old who had recovered from COVID-19. Each CDR3 is given with its conserved first and last residue. A D gene is named only where the DNA matches it firmly. Rows may omit the clone size; those that give it use once, few, many or a size class.

CDR3: CSVRLANTGELFF
DNA: TGCAGCGTCCGGCTAGCGAACACCGGGGAGCTGTTTTTT
V: TRBV29-1
size: -
J: TRBJ2-2
D: -

CDR3: CSVRQGAHEQYF
DNA: TGCAGCGTCCGACAGGGGGCTCACGAGCAGTACTTC
V: TRBV29-1
size: -
J: TRBJ2-7
D: TRBD1

CDR3: CASRGIRGEQYF
DNA: TGTGCCAGCAGGGGTATTCGGGGCGAGCAGTACTTC
V: TRBV28
size: -
J: TRBJ2-7
D: -

CDR3: CASSPLALRETQYF
DNA: TGTGCCAGCAGCCCTCTAGCGCTAAGAGAGACCCAGTACTTC
V: TRBV7-2
size: -
J: TRBJ2-5
D: -

CDR3: CASRKGLAETYEQYF
DNA: TGTGCCAGCAGGAAGGGCCTAGCGGAAACCTACGAGCAGTACTTC
V: TRBV2
size: once
J: TRBJ2-7
D: TRBD2

CDR3: CASSLWGRKNTEAFF
DNA: TGTGCCAGCAGCTTGTGGGGGCGGAAGAACACTGAAGCTTTCTTT
V: TRBV5-4
size: -
J: TRBJ1-1
D: -

CDR3: CATSDSVRDSGEQYF
DNA: TGTGCCACCAGTGATTCGGTCCGGGACAGTGGCGAGCAGTACTTC
V: TRBV24-1
size: -
J: TRBJ2-7
D: TRBD1

CDR3: CASSQGLAGQGEQFF
DNA: TGTGCCAGCAGCCAAGGACTAGCGGGACAGGGTGAGCAGTTCTTC
V: TRBV14
size: -
J: TRBJ2-1
D: TRBD2

CDR3: CASSFRERYDNEQFF
DNA: TGTGCCAGCAGCTTCCGGGAGAGATACGACAATGAGCAGTTCTTC
V: TRBV7-8
size: once
J: TRBJ2-1
D: -

CDR3: CASSPPPGGPGETQYF
DNA: TGTGCCAGCAGCCCCCCTCCGGGAGGGCCGGGAGAGACCCAGTACTTC
V: TRBV11-3
size: -
J: TRBJ2-5
D: TRBD2

CDR3: CASSQVPGTSGVNEQFF
DNA: TGTGCCAGCAGCCAAGTGCCCGGGACTAGCGGGGTTAATGAGCAGTTCTTC
V: TRBV3-1/TRBV3-2
size: -
J: TRBJ2-1
D: TRBD2

CDR3: CASSPRTDQMNTEAFF
DNA: TGTGCCAGCAGCCCTCGGACAGATCAGATGAACACTGAAGCTTTCTTT
V: TRBV7-2
size: -
J: TRBJ1-1
D: -

CDR3: CASSLVRGSYNEQFF
DNA: TGTGCCAGCAGCTTAGTCCGGGGATCCTACAATGAGCAGTTCTTC
V: TRBV7-8
size: -
J: TRBJ2-1
D: -

CDR3: CASSQQTGAGANVLTF
DNA: TGTGCCAGCAGCCAACAAACAGGGGCTGGGGCCAACGTCCTGACTTTC
V: TRBV14
size: -
J: TRBJ2-6
D: TRBD1

CDR3: CASSLVPGGYEQYF
DNA: TGTGCCAGCAGCTTAGTCCCAGGGGGCTACGAGCAGTACTTC
V: TRBV11-2
size: -
J: TRBJ2-7
D: TRBD1

CDR3: CATSDSSTGGYGYTF
DNA: TGTGCCACCAGTGATTCTTCGACAGGGGGCTATGGCTACACCTTC
V: TRBV24-1
size: once
J: TRBJ1-2
D: TRBD1

CDR3: CASSYGASGANVLTF
DNA: TGTGCCAGCAGTTACGGGGCCTCTGGGGCCAACGTCCTGACTTTC
V: TRBV6-2/TRBV6-3
size: many
J: TRBJ2-6
D: -

CDR3: CAISEFKTDNSPLHF
DNA: TGTGCCATCAGTGAGTTTAAGACAGATAATTCACCCCTCCACTTT
V: TRBV10-3
size: -
J: TRBJ1-6
D: -

CDR3: CASSFGGGGTYEQYF
DNA: TGTGCCAGCAGCTTCGGCGGCGGGGGCACCTACGAGCAGTACTTC
V: TRBV7-9
size: -
J: TRBJ2-7
D: -

CDR3: CASSLVSREFPTEQYF
DNA: TGTGCCAGCAGCTTAGTTTCGCGGGAGTTCCCTACCGAGCAGTACTTC
V: TRBV7-6
size: -
J: TRBJ2-7
D: TRBD2

CDR3: CASSLRTGSYNEQFF
DNA: TGTGCCAGCAGCTTAAGGACTGGCTCCTACAATGAGCAGTTCTTC
V: TRBV11-3
size: -
J: TRBJ2-1
D: -

CDR3: CASSDPWGQNYGYTF
DNA: TGTGCCAGCAGTGATCCGTGGGGACAGAACTATGGCTACACCTTC
V: TRBV2
size: few
J: TRBJ1-2
D: TRBD1

CDR3: CASSSTRYEQYF
DNA: TGTGCCAGCAGTTCCACTCGGTACGAGCAGTACTTC
V: TRBV28
size: -
J: TRBJ2-7
D: -

CDR3: CASRDRQGGGYEQYF
DNA: TGTGCCAGCAGGGACCGACAGGGGGGAGGCTACGAGCAGTACTTC
V: TRBV6-5
size: -
J: TRBJ2-7
D: TRBD1

CDR3: CASSKGQGPYEQYF
DNA: TGTGCCAGCTCAAAAGGACAGGGACCCTACGAGCAGTACTTC
V: TRBV18
size: -
J: TRBJ2-7
D: TRBD1

CDR3: CASSGITTSLNEQFF
DNA: TGTGCCAGCAGTGGAATAACCACTTCGCTTAATGAGCAGTTCTTC
V: TRBV25-1
size: -
J: TRBJ2-1
D: -

CDR3: CASSPGQGMDTQYF
DNA: TGCGCCAGCAGCCCCGGACAGGGGATGGATACGCAGTATTTT
V: TRBV5-1
size: -
J: TRBJ2-3
D: TRBD1